This record concerns one T cell receptor beta chain sequence. The time point denotes: persistent/refractory GD, antithyroid drugs over 5 years with positive TRAb. From RNA extracted from PBMCs, the TCR library was made. It was an endocrinology department in Xi'an, China, that provided the patients. Assembly of TCR beta libraries relied on iRepertoire HTBI primers together with Arm-PCR of CDR3 regions. In TCRdb, the multiplex PCR reads were re-called with MiXCR into one record per CDR3 protein. The sample consists of 400,000 to 500,000 distinct CDR3 sequences, less than 25% of them appearing once. This entry belongs to a study of regulatory T cells in long-lasting Graves disease. V shed 6 bases and J shed 5 bases, with 13 bases lying between them. This CDR3 has 13 residues.

The sequencing here drew on peripheral blood mononuclear cells (PBMCs), taken when the disease was refractory, from a patient treated with antithyroid drugs. The rearrangement joins TRBV12-3 or TRBV12-4 to TRBJ2-5; no definite D call. This TCR was recovered from a female donor with Graves disease. The CDR3 is CASSPNPRETQYF. CDR3 nucleotide sequence: TGTGCCAGCAGCCCCAATCCGAGGGAGACCCAGTACTTC.